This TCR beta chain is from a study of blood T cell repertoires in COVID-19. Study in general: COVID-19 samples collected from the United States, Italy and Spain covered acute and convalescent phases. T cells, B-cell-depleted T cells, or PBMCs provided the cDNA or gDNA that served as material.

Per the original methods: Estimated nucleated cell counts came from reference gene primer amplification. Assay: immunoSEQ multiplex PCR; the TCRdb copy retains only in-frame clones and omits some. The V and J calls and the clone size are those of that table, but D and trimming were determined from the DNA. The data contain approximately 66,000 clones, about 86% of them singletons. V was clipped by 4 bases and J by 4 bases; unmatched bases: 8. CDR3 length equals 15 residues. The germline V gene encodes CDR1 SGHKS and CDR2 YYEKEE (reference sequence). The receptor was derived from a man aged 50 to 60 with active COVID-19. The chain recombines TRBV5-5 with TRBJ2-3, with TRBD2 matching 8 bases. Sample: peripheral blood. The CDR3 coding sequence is TGTGCCAGCAGCCCGGGACTAGGGTTACCAGATACGCAGTATTTT. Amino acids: CASSPGLGLPDTQYF. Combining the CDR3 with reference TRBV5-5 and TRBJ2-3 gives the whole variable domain DAGVTQSPTHLIKTRGQQVTLRCSPISGHKSVSWYQQVLGQGPQFIFQYYEKEERGRGNFPDRFSARQFPNYSSELNVNALLLGDSALYLCASSPGLGLPDTQYFGPGTRLTVL.